This TCR beta chain was retrieved from a study of response to subunit inactivated influenza vaccine. Study observations and caveats: The authors suggested that every seasonal influenza vaccination recruits few new T cells.

V trimming: 5 bases; J trimming: 1 base; junction bases outside the gene matches: 7. This CDR3 comprises 17 residues. Germline lookup yields CDR1 MNHNS and CDR2 SASEGT. A note on this clonotype: Its matching antigen is unknown.

TCRdb reanalysed the RT-PCR reads using MiXCR and keeps one entry per CDR3 protein. This table holds more than 700,000 distinct CDR3 sequences, around 21% found once. The sequencing here drew on PBMCs from blood, taken about 5 days after vaccination. The sequence was obtained from a man in his fifties who received an inactivated influenza vaccine. This chain uses TRBV6-1 with TRBJ2-1; TRBD2 agrees at 11 bases. CDR3: CASSQTWTSGSYNEQFF. The CDR3 DNA reads as TGTGCCAGCAGTCAAACTTGGACTAGCGGGTCCTACAATGAGCAGTTCTTC.